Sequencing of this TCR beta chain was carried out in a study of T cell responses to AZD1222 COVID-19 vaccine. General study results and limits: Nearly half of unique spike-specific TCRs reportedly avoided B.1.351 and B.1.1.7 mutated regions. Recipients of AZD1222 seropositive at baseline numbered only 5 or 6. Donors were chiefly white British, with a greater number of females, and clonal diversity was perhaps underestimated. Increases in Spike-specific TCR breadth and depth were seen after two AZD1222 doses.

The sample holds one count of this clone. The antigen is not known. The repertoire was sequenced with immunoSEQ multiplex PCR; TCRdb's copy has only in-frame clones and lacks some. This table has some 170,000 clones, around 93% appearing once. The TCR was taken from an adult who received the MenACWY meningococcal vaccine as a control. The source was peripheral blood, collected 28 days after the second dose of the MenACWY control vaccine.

The CDR3 region has the DNA TGTGCCAGCAGTGCGGGGAGGACAGGGCGCCCTGAAGCTTTCTTT. This gives the protein CASSAGRTGRPEAFF. The J gene is TRBJ1-1, the V gene TRBV2; 8 bases map to TRBD1. The germline V gene has CDR1 SNHLY and CDR2 FYNNEI. Trimming cost V 4 bases and J 6 bases; bases outside gene matches: 10. The CDR3 covers 15 residues.